This T cell receptor (beta chain) was found in a study of blood T cell repertoires in COVID-19. Sequencing was performed with immunoSEQ multiplex PCR; in TCRdb, only in-frame clones are kept and a portion is missing. The sample holds about 300,000 clones, approximately 90% seen once. A Seattle source enrolled patients during active infection and followed them longitudinally. The germline gives CDR1 SGHTA, CDR2 FQGNSA. There are 14 residues in the CDR3. The V gene end was trimmed by 1 base and the J gene end by 2 bases; junction bases not matched to a gene: 0. The sample was peripheral blood. This sequence joins TRBV7-2 and TRBJ2-7; 9 bases are shared with TRBD1. The receptor's source is a woman younger than 45 with COVID-19, enrolled during active disease. This chain's CDR3 is CASSLGTGAYEQYF. In DNA, the CDR3 is TGTGCCAGCAGCTTAGGGACAGGGGCCTACGAGCAGTACTTC.